This T cell receptor beta chain was sequenced for a study of cytomegalovirus exposure and HLA in healthy donors. This CDR3 is built from 14 residues. Trimming took 5 bases from V and 4 from J; bases not matched to a gene: 5. Germline values: CDR1 LNHDA, CDR2 SQIVND (reference sequence). It was with 60 Vbeta and 13 Jbeta primers that the PCR ran. Profiling relied on immunoSEQ multiplex PCR, and the TCRdb table lists in-frame clones only, not all of them. The sample contains under 200,000 clones, more than 80% of which appear only once. Study findings and constraints: Relative to equally common others, HLA-associated TCR beta chains showed greater clonal expansion in a later analysis. Per a prior analysis, the majority of TCR beta V segments were productive roughly 87% or roughly 30% of the time.

Concerning this clone: As yet, its antigen is unknown.

The sample consisted of PBMCs. V gene TRBV19 combines with J gene TRBJ1-5; 7 bases line up with TRBD1. The receptor's source is a woman aged 18-29 years in good health and CMV-seronegative. CDR3 in amino acids: CASSLLDRNQPQHF. CDR3 DNA sequence: TGTGCCAGTAGTCTCCTGGACAGGAATCAGCCCCAGCATTTT.